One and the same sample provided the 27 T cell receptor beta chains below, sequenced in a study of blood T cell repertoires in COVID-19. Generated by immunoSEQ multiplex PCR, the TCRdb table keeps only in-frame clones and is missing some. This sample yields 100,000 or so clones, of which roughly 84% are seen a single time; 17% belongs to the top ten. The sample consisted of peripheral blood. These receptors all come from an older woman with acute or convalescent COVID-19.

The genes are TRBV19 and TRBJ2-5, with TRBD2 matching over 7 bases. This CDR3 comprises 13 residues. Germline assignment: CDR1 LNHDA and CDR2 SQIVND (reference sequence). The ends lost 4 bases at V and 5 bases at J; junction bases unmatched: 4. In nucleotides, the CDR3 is TGTGCCAGTAGTAGCGGGGGACGGGAGACCCAGTACTTC. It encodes CASSSGGRETQYF.

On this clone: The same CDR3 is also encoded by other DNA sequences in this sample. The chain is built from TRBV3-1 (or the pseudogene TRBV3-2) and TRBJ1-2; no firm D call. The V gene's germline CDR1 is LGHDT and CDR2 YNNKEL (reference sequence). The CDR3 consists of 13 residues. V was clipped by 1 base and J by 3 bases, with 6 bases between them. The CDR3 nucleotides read TGTGCCAGCAGCCAAGCAGGCGACTATGGCTACACCTTC. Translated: CASSQAGDYGYTF.

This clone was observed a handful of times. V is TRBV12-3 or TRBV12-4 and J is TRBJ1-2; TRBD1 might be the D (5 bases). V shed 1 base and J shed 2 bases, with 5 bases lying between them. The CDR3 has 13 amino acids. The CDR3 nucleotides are TGTGCCAGCAGTTTAGACAGGAACTATGGCTACACCTTC. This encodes CASSLDRNYGYTF.

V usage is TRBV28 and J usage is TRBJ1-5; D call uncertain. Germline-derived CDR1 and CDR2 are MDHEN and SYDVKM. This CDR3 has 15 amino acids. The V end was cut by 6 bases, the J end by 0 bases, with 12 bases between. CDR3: CASSLPQISNQPQHF. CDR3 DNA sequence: TGTGCCAGCAGCTTACCGCAGATTAGCAATCAGCCCCAGCATTTT. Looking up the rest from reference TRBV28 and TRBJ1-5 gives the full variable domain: DVKVTQSSRYLVKRTGEKVFLECVQDMDHENMFWYRQDPGLGLRLIYFSYDVKMKEKGDIPEGYSVSREKKERFSLILESASTNQTSMYLCASSLPQISNQPQHFGDGTRLSIL.

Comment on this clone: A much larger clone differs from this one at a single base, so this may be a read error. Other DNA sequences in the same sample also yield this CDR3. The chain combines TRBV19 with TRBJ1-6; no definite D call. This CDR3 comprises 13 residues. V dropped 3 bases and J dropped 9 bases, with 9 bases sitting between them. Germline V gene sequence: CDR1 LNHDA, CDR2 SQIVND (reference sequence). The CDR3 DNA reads TGTGCCAGTAGTATGGACCGGGGTTCACCCCTCCACTTT. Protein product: CASSMDRGSPLHF.

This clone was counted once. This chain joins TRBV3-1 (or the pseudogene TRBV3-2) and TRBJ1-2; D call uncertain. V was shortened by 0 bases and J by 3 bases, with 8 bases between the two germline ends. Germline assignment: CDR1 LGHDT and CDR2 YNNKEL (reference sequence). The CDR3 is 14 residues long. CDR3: CASSQDPSYYGYTF. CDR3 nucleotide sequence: TGTGCCAGCAGCCAAGACCCCAGTTACTATGGCTACACCTTC.

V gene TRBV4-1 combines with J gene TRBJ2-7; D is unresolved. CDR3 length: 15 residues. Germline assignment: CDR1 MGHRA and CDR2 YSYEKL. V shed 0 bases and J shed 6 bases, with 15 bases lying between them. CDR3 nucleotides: TGCGCCAGCAGCCAAGATGGAGCCAGCCGAGGCGAGCAGTACTTC. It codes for CASSQDGASRGEQYF.

The CDR3 sequence: CASSEASRSGNTIYF. DNA for the CDR3: TGTGCCAGCAGTGAAGCGTCTAGGTCTGGAAACACCATATATTTT. The chain carries TRBV2 and TRBJ1-3; D is unclear. Between the trimmed V and J ends, which lost 0 bases and 1 base, there was a span of 7 bases. The CDR3 totals 15 residues. The V gene's germline CDR1 is SNHLY and CDR2 FYNNEI.

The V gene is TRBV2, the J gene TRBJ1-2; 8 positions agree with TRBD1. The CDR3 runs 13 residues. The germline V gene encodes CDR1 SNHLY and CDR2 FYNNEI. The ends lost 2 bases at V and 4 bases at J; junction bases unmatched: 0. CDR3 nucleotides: TGTGCCAGCAGTGAACAGGGGGCCTATGGCTACACCTTC. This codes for CASSEQGAYGYTF. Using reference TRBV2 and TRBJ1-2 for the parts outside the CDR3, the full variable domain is EPEVTQTPSHQVTQMGQEVILRCVPISNHLYFYWYRQILGQKVEFLVSFYNNEISEKSEIFDDQFSVERPDGSNFTLKIRSTKLEDSAMYFCASSEQGAYGYTFGSGTRLTVV.

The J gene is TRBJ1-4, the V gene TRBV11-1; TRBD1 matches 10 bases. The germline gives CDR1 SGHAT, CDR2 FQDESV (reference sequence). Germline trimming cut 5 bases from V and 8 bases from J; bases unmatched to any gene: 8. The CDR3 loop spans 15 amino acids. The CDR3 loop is CASSPRDRGREKLFF. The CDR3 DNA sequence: TGTGCCAGCAGCCCCCGGGACAGGGGTCGCGAAAAACTGTTTTTT.

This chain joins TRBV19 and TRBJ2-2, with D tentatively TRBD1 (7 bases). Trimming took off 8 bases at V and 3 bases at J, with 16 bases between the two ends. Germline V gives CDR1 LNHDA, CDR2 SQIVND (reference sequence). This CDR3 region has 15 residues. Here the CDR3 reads CASSRQGGDTGELFF. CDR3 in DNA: TGTGCCAGTTCCAGACAGGGAGGAGACACCGGGGAGCTGTTTTTT.

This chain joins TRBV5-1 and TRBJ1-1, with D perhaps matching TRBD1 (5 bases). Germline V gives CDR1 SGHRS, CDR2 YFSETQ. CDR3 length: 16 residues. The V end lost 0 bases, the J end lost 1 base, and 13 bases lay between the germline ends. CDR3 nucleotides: TGCGCCAGCAGCTTGGTGCCCTCCACAGGGAACACTGAAGCTTTCTTT. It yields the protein CASSLVPSTGNTEAFF.

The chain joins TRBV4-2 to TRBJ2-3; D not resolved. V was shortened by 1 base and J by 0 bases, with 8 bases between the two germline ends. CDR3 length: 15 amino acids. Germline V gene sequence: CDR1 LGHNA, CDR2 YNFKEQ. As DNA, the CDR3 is TGTGCCAGCAGCCAAGGACTCAGTAGCACAGATACGCAGTATTTT. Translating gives CASSQGLSSTDTQYF.

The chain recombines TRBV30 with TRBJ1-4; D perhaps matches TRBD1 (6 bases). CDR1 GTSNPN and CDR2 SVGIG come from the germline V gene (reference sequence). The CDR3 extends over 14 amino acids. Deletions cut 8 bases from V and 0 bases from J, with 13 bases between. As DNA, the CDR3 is TGTGCCGCAACAGGGATTACAACTAATGAAAAACTGTTTTTT. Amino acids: CAATGITTNEKLFF.

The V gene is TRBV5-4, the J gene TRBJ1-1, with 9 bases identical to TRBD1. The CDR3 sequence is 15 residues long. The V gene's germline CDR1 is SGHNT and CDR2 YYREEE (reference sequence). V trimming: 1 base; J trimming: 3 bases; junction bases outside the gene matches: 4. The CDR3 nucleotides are TGTGCCAGCAGCTTGACAGGGGGCGCGGACACTGAAGCTTTCTTT. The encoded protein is CASSLTGGADTEAFF.

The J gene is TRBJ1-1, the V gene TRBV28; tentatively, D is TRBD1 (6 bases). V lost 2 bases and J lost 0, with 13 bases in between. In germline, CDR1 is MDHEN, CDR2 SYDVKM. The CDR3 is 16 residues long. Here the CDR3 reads CASSLRGQYMNTEAFF. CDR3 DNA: TGTGCCAGCAGTTTAAGAGGACAGTACATGAACACTGAAGCTTTCTTT.

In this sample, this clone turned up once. This CDR3 is CASSTRGGDWDTQYF. DNA of the CDR3: TGTGCCAGCAGCACCCGCGGCGGGGATTGGGATACGCAGTATTTT. The V and J genes are TRBV7-9 and TRBJ2-3, with D possibly matching TRBD2 (6 bases). The V gene lost 5 bases and the J gene lost 6 bases, with 18 bases spanning the gap. This CDR3 is 15 amino acids long. In germline, CDR1 is SEHNR, CDR2 FQNEAQ (reference sequence).

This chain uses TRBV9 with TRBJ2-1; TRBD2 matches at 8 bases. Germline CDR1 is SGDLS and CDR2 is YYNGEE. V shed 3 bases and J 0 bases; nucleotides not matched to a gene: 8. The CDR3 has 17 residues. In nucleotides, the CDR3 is TGTGCCAGCAGCGCGAGCACCGGGACTAGCTCCTACAATGAGCAGTTCTTC. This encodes CASSASTGTSSYNEQFF.

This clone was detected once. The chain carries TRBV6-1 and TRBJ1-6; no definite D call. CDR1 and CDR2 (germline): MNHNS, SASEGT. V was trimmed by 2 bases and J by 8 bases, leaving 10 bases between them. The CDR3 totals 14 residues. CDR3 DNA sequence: TGTGCCAGCAGTGAAATAGGGAGGCATTCACCCCTCCACTTT. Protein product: CASSEIGRHSPLHF.

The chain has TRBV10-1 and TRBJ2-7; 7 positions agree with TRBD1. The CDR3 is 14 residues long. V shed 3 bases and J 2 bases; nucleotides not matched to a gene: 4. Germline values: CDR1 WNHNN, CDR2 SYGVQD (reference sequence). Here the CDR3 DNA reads TGCGCCAGCAGTGAAATGGACAGGCCCTACGAGCAGTACTTC. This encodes CASSEMDRPYEQYF.

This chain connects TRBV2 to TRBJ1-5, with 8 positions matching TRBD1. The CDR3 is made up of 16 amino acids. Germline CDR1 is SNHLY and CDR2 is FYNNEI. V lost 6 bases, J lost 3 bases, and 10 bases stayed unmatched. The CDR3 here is CASSVRGQAFNQPQHF. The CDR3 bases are TGTGCCAGCAGCGTACGGGGACAGGCCTTCAATCAGCCCCAGCATTTT.

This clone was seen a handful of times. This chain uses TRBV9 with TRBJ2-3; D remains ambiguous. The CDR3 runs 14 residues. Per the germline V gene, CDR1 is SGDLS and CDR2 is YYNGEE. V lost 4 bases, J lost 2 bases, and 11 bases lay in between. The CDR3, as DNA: TGTGCCAGCAGCTTCAGGCAAGCCACAGATACGCAGTATTTT. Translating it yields CASSFRQATDTQYF.

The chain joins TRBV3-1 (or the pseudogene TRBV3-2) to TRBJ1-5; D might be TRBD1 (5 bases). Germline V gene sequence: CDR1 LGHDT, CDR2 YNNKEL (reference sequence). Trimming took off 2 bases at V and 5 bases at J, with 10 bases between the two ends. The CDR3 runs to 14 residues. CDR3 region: CASSQWGRDQPQHF. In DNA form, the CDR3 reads TGTGCCAGCAGCCAATGGGGCCGGGATCAGCCCCAGCATTTT.

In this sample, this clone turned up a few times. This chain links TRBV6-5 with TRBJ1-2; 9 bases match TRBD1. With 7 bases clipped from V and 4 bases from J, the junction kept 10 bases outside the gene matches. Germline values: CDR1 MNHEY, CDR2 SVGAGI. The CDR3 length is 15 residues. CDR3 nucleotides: TGTGCCAGCATCAGAACACAGGGGGCTGGCTATGGCTACACCTTC. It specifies CASIRTQGAGYGYTF.

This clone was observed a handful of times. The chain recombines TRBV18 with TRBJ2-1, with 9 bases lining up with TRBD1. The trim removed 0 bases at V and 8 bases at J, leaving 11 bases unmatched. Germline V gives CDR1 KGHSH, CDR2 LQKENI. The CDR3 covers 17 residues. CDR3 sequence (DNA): TGTGCCAGCTCACCACCGACTGGGACAGGGATCCCCCATGAGCAGTTCTTC. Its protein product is CASSPPTGTGIPHEQFF. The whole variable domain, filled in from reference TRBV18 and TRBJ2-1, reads NAGVMQNPRHLVRRRGQEARLRCSPMKGHSHVYWYRQLPEEGLKFMVYLQKENIIDESGMPKERFSAEFPKEGPSILRIQQVVRGDSAAYFCASSPPTGTGIPHEQFFGPGTRLTVL.

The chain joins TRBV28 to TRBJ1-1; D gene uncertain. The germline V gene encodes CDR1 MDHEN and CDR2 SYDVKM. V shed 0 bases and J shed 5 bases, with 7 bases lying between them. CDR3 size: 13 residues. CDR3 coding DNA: TGTGCCAGCAGTTTATGGAGGGAGACTGAAGCTTTCTTT. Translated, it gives CASSLWRETEAFF.

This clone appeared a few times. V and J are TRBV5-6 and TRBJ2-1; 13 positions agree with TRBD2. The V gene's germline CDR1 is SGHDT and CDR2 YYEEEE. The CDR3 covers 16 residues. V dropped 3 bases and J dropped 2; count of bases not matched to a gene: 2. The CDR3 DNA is TGTGCCAGCAGCTCGACTAGCGGGGGGCCCTACAATGAGCAGTTCTTC. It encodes CASSSTSGGPYNEQFF.